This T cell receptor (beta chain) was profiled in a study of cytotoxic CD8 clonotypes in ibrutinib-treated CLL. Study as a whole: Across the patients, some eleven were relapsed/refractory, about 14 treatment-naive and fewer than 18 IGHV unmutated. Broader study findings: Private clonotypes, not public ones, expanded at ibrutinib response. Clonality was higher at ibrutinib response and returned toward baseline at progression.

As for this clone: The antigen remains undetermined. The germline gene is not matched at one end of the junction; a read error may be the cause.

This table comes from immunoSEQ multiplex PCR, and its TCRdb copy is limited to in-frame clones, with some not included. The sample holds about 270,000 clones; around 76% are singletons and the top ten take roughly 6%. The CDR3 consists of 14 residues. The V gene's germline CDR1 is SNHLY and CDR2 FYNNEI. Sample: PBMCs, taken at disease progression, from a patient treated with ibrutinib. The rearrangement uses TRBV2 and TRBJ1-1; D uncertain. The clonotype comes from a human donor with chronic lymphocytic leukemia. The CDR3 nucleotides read TGTGCCAGCAGCGAAGGTGGGTTGAACACTGAAGCTTTCTTT. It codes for CASSEGGLNTEAFF. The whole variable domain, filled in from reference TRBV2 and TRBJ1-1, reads EPEVTQTPSHQVTQMGQEVILRCVPISNHLYFYWYRQILGQKVEFLVSFYNNEISEKSEIFDDQFSVERPDGSNFTLKIRSTKLEDSAMYFCASSEGGLNTEAFFGQGTRLTVV.